Each of the 23 T cell receptor beta chains below was sequenced from the same sample in a study of identical twins. Each CDR3 protein gets one entry after TCRdb re-called the 5' RACE reads with MiXCR. Counted here are 350,000 to 500,000 distinct CDR3 sequences, less than 20% occurring once; the ten biggest clones make up roughly 12%. Material: naive T cells sorted from blood. Source of these receptors: a man aged 45-65 years in good health.

The chain is built from TRBV28 and TRBJ2-1; 11 bases line up with TRBD2. The CDR3 consists of 15 residues. Germline lookup yields CDR1 MDHEN and CDR2 SYDVKM. Trimming took 6 bases from V and 5 from J; bases not matched to a gene: 6. The CDR3 reads CASREVSGGDNEQFF. DNA for the CDR3: TGTGCCAGCAGGGAAGTTAGCGGGGGGGACAATGAGCAGTTCTTC.

This clonotype was recorded a few times. The rearrangement joins TRBV5-1 to TRBJ2-5; the match to TRBD1 covers 7 bases. CDR3 size: 13 residues. The junction had 1 base not matched to a gene; V was cut back by 3 bases and J by 2 bases. Germline CDR1 is SGHRS and CDR2 is YFSETQ. The CDR3 sequence: CASSSGQQETQYF. The CDR3 DNA is TGCGCCAGCAGCTCGGGACAGCAAGAGACCCAGTACTTC.

This chain uses TRBV20-1 with TRBJ1-1; D uncertain. The V end was cut by 3 bases, the J end by 4 bases, with 9 bases between. The germline V gene encodes CDR1 DFQATT and CDR2 SNEGSKA (reference sequence). This CDR3 is built from 12 residues. Written as DNA, the CDR3 is TGCAGTGCTAGCCCTTTTTCCACTGAAGCTTTCTTT. Encoded protein: CSASPFSTEAFF.

The gene calls are TRBV7-2 and TRBJ2-5; TRBD1 aligns across 10 bases. V was clipped by 5 bases and J by 2 bases; unmatched bases: 8. Per the germline V gene, CDR1 is SGHTA and CDR2 is FQGNSA. This CDR3 comprises 16 residues. The CDR3 region is CASSLRRQGAQETQYF. The CDR3 bases are TGTGCCAGCAGCCTCCGGAGACAGGGGGCTCAAGAGACCCAGTACTTC.

The J gene is TRBJ2-3, the V gene TRBV27; weak D call: TRBD1 (6 bases). This CDR3 has 15 residues. CDR1 and CDR2 (germline): MNHEY, SMNVEV (reference sequence). V gave up 2 bases and J gave up 2 bases, with 11 bases separating them. The CDR3 bases are TGTGCCAGCAGTTTACTGGGACACGCCACAGATACGCAGTATTTT. Its translation is CASSLLGHATDTQYF.

Ten or more counts support this clonotype. This chain connects TRBV5-1 to TRBJ2-1, with 9 bases matching TRBD2. V was pared by 7 bases and J by 6 bases, with 8 bases of the junction left unmatched. The CDR3 extends over 14 amino acids. The germline CDR1 and CDR2 sequences are SGHRS and YFSETQ. As DNA, the CDR3 is TGCGCCAGCTTGGCTAGCGGGGAGAGCAATGAGCAGTTCTTC. It is translated as CASLASGESNEQFF.

V is TRBV20-1 and J is TRBJ2-1; tentative D call: TRBD2 (6 bases). Trimming took 5 bases from V and 4 from J, leaving 15 bases between them. The CDR3 extends over 14 amino acids. Germline V lookup: CDR1 DFQATT, CDR2 SNEGSKA (reference sequence). The CDR3 region has the DNA TGCAGTGCTCCGACCCCGGGGGTTTACAATGAGCAGTTCTTC. It yields the protein CSAPTPGVYNEQFF.

This clonotype was observed many times. This sequence joins TRBV7-2 and TRBJ2-3; possibly TRBD2 for D (5 bases). V lost 8 bases, J lost 2 bases, and 5 bases lay in between. This CDR3 spans 11 amino acids. Germline values: CDR1 SGHTA, CDR2 FQGNSA. The CDR3 DNA reads TGTGCCAGCGGACTCACAGATACGCAGTATTTT. This sequence encodes CASGLTDTQYF.

This clonotype has a count of ten or more. This sequence joins TRBV7-9 and TRBJ1-2; the D is unclear. The CDR3 is made up of 12 amino acids. Trimming stripped 3 bases from V and 2 bases from J, with 4 bases between. Germline CDR1 is SEHNR and CDR2 is FQNEAQ (reference sequence). The CDR3, as DNA: TGTGCCAGCAGCTTTTCGAACTATGGCTACACCTTC. Translated: CASSFSNYGYTF.

This chain uses TRBV6-2 or TRBV6-3 with TRBJ2-7; 10 bases agree with TRBD2. There are 18 residues in the CDR3. Trimming took 2 bases from V and 2 from J; bases not matched to a gene: 12. Germline V CDR1 and CDR2: MNHEY, SVGEGT. CDR3 sequence reads: CASSYANSPGLATYEQYF. CDR3 sequence (DNA): TGTGCCAGCAGTTACGCAAACAGTCCGGGACTAGCGACCTACGAGCAGTACTTC.

This clonotype was counted between two and nine times. The chain links TRBV5-8 to TRBJ1-6, with 8 bases fitting TRBD1. CDR3 length: 14 amino acids. With V trimmed by 3 bases and J by 9 bases, 5 bases remained unmatched. The germline V gene has CDR1 SGHTS and CDR2 YDEGEE. The CDR3 nucleotides read TGTGCCAGCAGCTCCTGGACAGGGTTTTCACCCCTCCACTTT. Translating gives CASSSWTGFSPLHF.

The chain has TRBV20-1 and TRBJ2-7, with 7 bases that match TRBD1. Germline V CDR1 and CDR2: DFQATT, SNEGSKA (reference sequence). This CDR3 has 14 amino acids. V trimming: 3 bases; J trimming: 5 bases; junction bases outside the gene matches: 10. The CDR3 sequence: CSASSGGQEDEQYF. The CDR3, as DNA: TGCAGTGCTAGTAGTGGTGGACAGGAGGACGAGCAGTACTTC.

This clonotype was detected many times. The chain uses TRBV20-1 and TRBJ1-5, with 7 nucleotides matching TRBD1. J was trimmed by 7 bases and V by 7 bases; bases with no gene match: 10. Germline loops: CDR1 DFQATT, CDR2 SNEGSKA (reference sequence). This CDR3 is 13 amino acids long. CDR3 protein: CSVHRGIGQPQHF. DNA for the CDR3: TGCAGTGTCCACAGGGGAATAGGGCAGCCCCAGCATTTT.

This clonotype occurred a few times. The gene calls are TRBV7-8 and TRBJ2-7; D is unresolved. The CDR3 covers 14 residues. V was pared by 5 bases and J by 0 bases, with 11 bases between. Germline V gene sequence: CDR1 SGHVS, CDR2 FQNEAQ. The CDR3 is CASSPRVSSYEQYF. In nucleotides, the CDR3 is TGTGCCAGCAGCCCGCGTGTCAGCTCCTACGAGCAGTACTTC.

In this sample, this clonotype turned up a few times. The chain carries TRBV7-6 and TRBJ1-6; no clear D. Germline assignment: CDR1 SGHVS and CDR2 FNYEAQ. V was shortened by 1 base and J by 4 bases, with 17 bases between the two germline ends. This CDR3 is 18 amino acids long. In nucleotides, the CDR3 is TGTGCCAGCAGCTTAGAGGTGTCCGGCAAGGGATATAATTCACCCCTCCACTTT. It yields the protein CASSLEVSGKGYNSPLHF.

This clonotype was counted at least ten times. The chain is built from TRBV7-9 and TRBJ1-1; TRBD1 aligns across 7 bases. From germline, CDR1 is SEHNR and CDR2 FQNEAQ (reference sequence). The CDR3 spans 15 residues. The V gene end was trimmed by 2 bases and the J gene end by 6 bases; junction bases not matched to a gene: 9. As DNA, the CDR3 is TGTGCCAGCAGCTTAAACCTAGACAGGGTCTCTGAAGCTTTCTTT. Protein: CASSLNLDRVSEAFF.

This clonotype appeared many times. This chain uses TRBV5-6 with TRBJ2-7; weak D call: TRBD1 (5 bases). The CDR3 has 14 residues. Per germline, CDR1 SGHDT and CDR2 YYEEEE. The V gene lost 1 base and the J gene lost 5 bases, with 13 bases spanning the gap. Written as DNA, the CDR3 is TGTGCCAGCAGCTTGCAGGGCACGGTACACGAGCAGTACTTC. Translation: CASSLQGTVHEQYF.

This clonotype was recorded a few times. V and J are TRBV20-1 and TRBJ2-7, with a weak D call TRBD2 (6 bases). Deletions cut 4 bases from V and 4 bases from J, with 11 bases between. The CDR3 is 12 residues long. Per germline, CDR1 DFQATT and CDR2 SNEGSKA (reference sequence). CDR3 region: CSATGRSYEQYF. As DNA, the CDR3 is TGCAGTGCTACTGGGAGGAGTTACGAGCAGTACTTC.

Ten or more counts support this clonotype. The V and J genes are TRBV4-1 and TRBJ2-1; D unclear. Germline V lookup: CDR1 MGHRA, CDR2 YSYEKL. V was cut by 0 bases and J by 3 bases, with 9 bases left in between. The length of the CDR3 is 15 residues. CDR3 sequence reads: CASSQEGSLYNEQFF. In DNA, the CDR3 is TGCGCCAGCAGCCAAGAAGGTAGCCTCTACAATGAGCAGTTCTTC.

Turning to this clonotype: Sequence at one end of the junction differs from germline and may be a read error. The chain carries TRBV7-2 and TRBJ2-3; D might be TRBD2 (5 bases). The CDR3 is 14 residues long. CDR1 is SGHTA, CDR2 FQGNSA, per germline. The CDR3 coding sequence is TGTGCCAGCAGCGCTTACCCTAGCACAGATACGCACTATTTT. It specifies CASSAYPSTDTHYF.

This clonotype occurred many times. The rearrangement links TRBV10-3 to TRBJ2-1, with 8 bases fitting TRBD2. The CDR3 consists of 16 residues. With V trimmed by 2 bases and J by 6 bases, 9 bases remained unmatched. Germline V gene sequence: CDR1 ENHRY, CDR2 SYGVKD. The CDR3 DNA reads TGTGCCATCAGTGAGGACACTAGCGGCTTGTCCAATGAGCAGTTCTTC. Residues: CAISEDTSGLSNEQFF.

The CDR3 DNA reads as TGTGCCAGCAGTTTTACCTCATGGGGGCTCGAGCAGTACTTC. This translates into CASSFTSWGLEQYF. The chain is built from TRBV28 and TRBJ2-7; D possibly corresponds to TRBD1 (6 bases). Germline V gene data show CDR1 as MDHEN and CDR2 as SYDVKM. CDR3 size: 14 residues. The ends were cut back, 3 bases at V and 6 bases at J, with 15 bases in the middle.

In this sample, this clonotype turned up a few times. The chain carries TRBV4-3 and TRBJ2-7; possibly TRBD2 for D (5 bases). Looked up from germline, CDR1 is LGHNA and CDR2 is YSLEER. The V end lost 1 base, the J end lost 2 bases, and 18 bases lay between the germline ends. CDR3 length equals 17 residues. CDR3 sequence: CASSQAAVDRAPYEQYF. The DNA for the CDR3 is TGCGCCAGCAGCCAAGCAGCGGTGGACCGGGCCCCCTACGAGCAGTACTTC.